These T cell receptor beta chains were read from a single sample in a study of radiation and T cells in renal cell carcinoma. Using immunoSEQ multiplex PCR, the repertoire was profiled, and TCRdb retains in-frame clones only, with some absent. The data show roughly 92,000 clones, 75% to 85% seen once. This material consisted of blood, taken from a patient whose treatment included radiotherapy and nephrectomy. The source of these receptors is a man aged 55 to 69 with renal cell carcinoma. Each CDR3 is given with its conserved first and last residue. Each record gives: V gene, D gene, J gene, clone size, CDR3 protein, CDR3 DNA. A D gene is named only where the DNA matches it firmly. Clone size is shown for a subset of rows, as once, few, many or a class of expanded clone.

V: TRBV19; D: NA; J: TRBJ1-5; size: once; CDR3: CASSDTGDQPQHF; DNA: TGTGCCAGTAGTGACACGGGTGATCAGCCCCAGCATTTT
V: TRBV21-1; D: NA; J: TRBJ1-5; size: few; CDR3: CASAGQINQPQHF; DNA: TGTGCCAGCGCCGGACAGATCAATCAGCCCCAGCATTTT
V: TRBV9; D: NA; J: TRBJ2-3; size: NA; CDR3: CASSVVGSPTDTQYF; DNA: TGTGCCAGCAGCGTAGTCGGCTCCCCCACAGATACGCAGTATTTT
V: TRBV6-5; D: NA; J: TRBJ2-7; size: NA; CDR3: CASSYSGGGSYEQYF; DNA: TGTGCCAGCAGTTACTCGGGAGGAGGATCCTACGAGCAGTACTTC
V: TRBV9; D: NA; J: TRBJ1-1; size: NA; CDR3: CASSADGREAFF; DNA: TGTGCCAGCAGCGCGGATGGGAGGGAAGCTTTCTTT
V: TRBV11-2; D: NA; J: TRBJ2-7; size: NA; CDR3: CASSFSQGPYYEQYF; DNA: TGTGCCAGCAGCTTCTCGCAGGGCCCCTACTACGAGCAGTACTTC
V: TRBV5-1; D: TRBD2; J: TRBJ2-3; size: NA; CDR3: CASSLASSGSGTDTQYF; DNA: TGCGCCAGCAGCTTGGCTAGTAGCGGGAGCGGCACAGATACGCAGTATTTT
V: TRBV5-1; D: TRBD1; J: TRBJ1-5; size: NA; CDR3: CASSPGTGNQPQHF; DNA: TGCGCCAGCAGCCCCGGGACAGGGAATCAGCCCCAGCATTTT
V: TRBV6-5; D: NA; J: TRBJ2-2; size: NA; CDR3: CASSYGSPGELFF; DNA: TGTGCCAGCAGTTACGGTTCCCCCGGGGAGCTGTTTTTT
V: TRBV5-1; D: NA; J: TRBJ2-2; size: few; CDR3: CASSGEDIRELFF; DNA: TGCGCCAGCAGCGGGGAGGATATCAGGGAGCTGTTTTTT
V: TRBV30; D: NA; J: TRBJ2-7; size: NA; CDR3: CAWSVSAEVEQYF; DNA: TGTGCCTGGAGTGTCAGTGCGGAGGTCGAGCAGTACTTC
V: TRBV6-6; D: NA; J: TRBJ2-1; size: NA; CDR3: CASSYGYNEQFF; DNA: TGTGCCAGCAGTTACGGATACAATGAGCAGTTCTTC
V: TRBV28; D: NA; J: TRBJ1-1; size: once; CDR3: CASSWGLNTEAFF; DNA: TGTGCCAGCAGTTGGGGGCTGAACACTGAAGCTTTCTTT
V: TRBV19; D: NA; J: TRBJ1-1; size: NA; CDR3: CASSIVRGINTEAFF; DNA: TGTGCCAGTAGTATAGTAAGGGGGATTAACACTGAAGCTTTCTTT
V: TRBV5-1; D: TRBD2; J: TRBJ2-3; size: NA; CDR3: CASSLGLAGGVGTDTQYF; DNA: TGCGCCAGCAGCTTGGGACTAGCGGGAGGTGTCGGCACAGATACGCAGTATTTT
V: TRBV5-6; D: NA; J: TRBJ2-6; size: NA; CDR3: CASSHRQAYSGANVLTF; DNA: TGTGCCAGCAGCCACAGACAGGCATACTCTGGGGCCAACGTCCTGACTTTC
V: TRBV28; D: TRBD1; J: TRBJ1-5; size: NA; CDR3: CALQGGNQPQHF; DNA: TGTGCTCTCCAGGGGGGCAATCAGCCCCAGCATTTT
V: TRBV9; D: NA; J: TRBJ2-2; size: NA; CDR3: CASSVQAITGELFF; DNA: TGTGCCAGCAGCGTCCAGGCCATCACCGGGGAGCTGTTTTTT
V: TRBV5-4; D: NA; J: TRBJ1-4; size: few; CDR3: CASSLNEKLFF; DNA: TGTGCCAGCAGCCTTAATGAAAAACTGTTTTTT
V: TRBV4-2; D: NA; J: TRBJ1-1; size: few; CDR3: CASSQKGRGVTEAFF; DNA: TGTGCCAGCAGCCAAAAAGGGAGGGGGGTTACTGAAGCTTTCTTT
V: TRBV10-2; D: NA; J: TRBJ1-2; size: NA; CDR3: CASTSGYGYTF; DNA: TGCGCCAGCACCAGCGGGTATGGCTACACCTTC
V: TRBV28; D: TRBD1; J: TRBJ1-5; size: NA; CDR3: CASSLSGTGVQPQHF; DNA: TGTGCCAGCAGCCTATCCGGGACAGGGGTCCAGCCCCAGCATTTT
V: TRBV2; D: NA; J: TRBJ2-6; size: NA; CDR3: CASSEGSPWVLTF; DNA: TGTGCCAGCAGTGAAGGCTCCCCCTGGGTCCTGACTTTC
V: TRBV7-8; D: NA; J: TRBJ1-5; size: NA; CDR3: CASSAYSNQPQHF; DNA: TGTGCCAGCAGCGCCTACAGCAATCAGCCCCAGCATTTT
V: TRBV4-3; D: NA; J: TRBJ1-6; size: NA; CDR3: CASSPTLGFYNSPLHF; DNA: TGCGCCAGCAGCCCAACACTAGGCTTCTATAATTCACCCCTCCACTTT
V: TRBV4-1; D: NA; J: TRBJ2-3; size: NA; CDR3: CASSQERREIDTQYF; DNA: TGCGCCAGCAGCCAAGAAAGACGGGAGATAGATACGCAGTATTTT
V: TRBV7-2; D: TRBD1; J: TRBJ2-3; size: NA; CDR3: CASSFDRVRDTQYF; DNA: TGTGCCAGCAGCTTTGACAGGGTCAGAGATACGCAGTATTTT
V: TRBV6-5; D: NA; J: TRBJ1-1; size: NA; CDR3: CASSLGVGTEAFF; DNA: TGTGCCAGCAGTTTGGGGGTTGGCACTGAAGCTTTCTTT
V: TRBV10-3; D: NA; J: TRBJ2-2; size: NA; CDR3: CAISESRGTGRGRETGELFF; DNA: TGTGCCATCAGTGAGTCGAGGGGGACCGGCCGCGGGAGAGAAACCGGGGAGCTGTTTTTT